The 10 T cell receptor beta chains below come from one sample, sequenced in a study of regulatory T cells in long-lasting Graves disease (dated by TCRdb to about 2021). Sample time point, as interpreted from the label and publication: newly diagnosed GD, antithyroid drugs for less than 3 months. For both TCR sequencing and RNA sequencing, RNA was extracted from PBMCs in TRIzol. Preparation of the library involved multiplex PCR. Sequenced using an Illumina HiSeq 4000. TCR beta libraries were built with iRepertoire HTBI primers and Arm-PCR amplification of CDR3 regions. TCRdb reworked the public reads: Q25 trimming with fastp, MiXCR clone assembly, productive beta chains retained. CDR3 protein sequences are deduplicated, and each keeps its most common genes and DNA. For this sample there are about 530,000 distinct CDR3 sequences; about 16% appear just once. Approximately 25% of the sample rests with the top ten.

These data were also reused for a study on T cells in Graves' hyperthyroidism and ophthalmopathy.

Specimen: peripheral blood mononuclear cells (PBMCs), collected at new diagnosis, from a patient treated with antithyroid drugs. Source of these receptors: a woman aged 40 to 65 with Graves disease. Donor details come from another sample of the same person, matched by shared clones.

This clonotype was picked up many times. The chain is built from TRBV30 and TRBJ1-1; no reliable D call. This CDR3 region has 14 residues. From germline, CDR1 is GTSNPN and CDR2 SVGIG (reference sequence). With 1 base removed from V and 0 bases from J, the gap between germline ends came to 9 bases. The CDR3 sequence is CAWSALQLNTEAFF. The DNA for the CDR3 is TGTGCCTGGAGTGCTCTGCAGCTGAACACTGAAGCTTTCTTT.

Ten or more counts support this clonotype. V and J are TRBV11-3 and TRBJ2-1; TRBD2 agrees at 9 bases. This CDR3 has 16 residues. Unmatched junction bases numbered 5, after V lost 1 base and J lost 4 bases. Germline loops: CDR1 SGHNT, CDR2 YENEEA. The CDR3: CASSLVPAGGYNEQFF. The CDR3 region has the DNA TGTGCCAGCAGCTTAGTTCCAGCGGGGGGATACAATGAGCAGTTCTTC. Variable domain in full (rest from reference TRBV11-3 and TRBJ2-1): EAGVVQSPRYKIIEKKQPVAFWCNPISGHNTLYWYLQNLGQGPELLIRYENEEAVDDSQLPKDRFSAERLKGVDSTLKIQPAELGDSAVYLCASSLVPAGGYNEQFFGPGTRLTVL.

At least ten counts were recorded for this clonotype. The chain employs TRBV7-9 and TRBJ1-5; no firm D call. V gave up 3 bases and J gave up 4 bases, with 4 bases separating them. Germline lookup yields CDR1 SEHNR and CDR2 FQNEAQ (reference sequence). The CDR3 extends over 12 amino acids. The CDR3 reads CASSFVNQPQHF. The CDR3 DNA follows: TGTGCCAGCAGCTTCGTTAATCAGCCCCAGCATTTT.

This clonotype was picked up many times. The CDR3 loop reads CASSLRSTTDTQYF. The CDR3 coding sequence is TGTGCCAGCAGCTTAAGGAGCACCACAGATACGCAGTATTTT. This chain connects TRBV7-2 to TRBJ2-3; D remains ambiguous. The CDR3 contains 14 residues. The V end was cut by 2 bases, the J end by 2 bases, with 8 bases between. Germline CDR1 is SGHTA and CDR2 is FQGNSA.

This clonotype was seen repeatedly, ten times or more. V and J are TRBV12-3 or TRBV12-4 and TRBJ1-5, with D unclear. The CDR3 sequence is 14 residues long. Trimming took off 2 bases at V and 6 bases at J, with 11 bases between the two ends. This CDR3 reads CASSLNPSTQPQHF. The DNA of the CDR3 is TGTGCCAGCAGTTTAAATCCGTCGACTCAGCCCCAGCATTTT.

This clonotype was found many times. This chain connects TRBV6-1 to TRBJ1-2; the D gene is possibly TRBD1 (6 bases). The V end was cut by 0 bases, the J end by 8 bases, with 13 bases between. The CDR3 consists of 14 residues. Germline loops: CDR1 MNHNS, CDR2 SASEGT. In DNA, the CDR3 is TGTGCCAGCAGTGAAGCGGCAGGGGTTGAGGGCTACACCTTC. Translating gives CASSEAAGVEGYTF.

This clonotype was recorded a few times. This chain connects TRBV19 to TRBJ1-2; 7 positions match TRBD1. CDR1 is LNHDA, CDR2 SQIVND, per germline (reference sequence). CDR3 size: 15 residues. V lost 7 bases, J lost 6 bases, and 14 bases stayed unmatched. Here the CDR3 DNA reads TGTGCCAGTACCCCTCAGACAGGGAAGCTCGATGGCTACACCTTC. Its translation: CASTPQTGKLDGYTF. Combining the CDR3 with reference TRBV19 and TRBJ1-2 gives the whole variable domain DGGITQSPKYLFRKEGQNVTLSCEQNLNHDAMYWYRQDPGQGLRLIYYSQIVNDFQKGDIAEGYSVSREKKESFPLTVTSAQKNPTAFYLCASTPQTGKLDGYTFGSGTRLTVV.

V and J are TRBV20-1 and TRBJ1-1; possible D gene TRBD1, 5 bases. Germline V gene data show CDR1 as DFQATT and CDR2 as SNEGSKA (reference sequence). The CDR3 runs 14 residues. V was pared by 6 bases and J by 5 bases, with 19 bases between. The CDR3 sequence is CSAEVAGMFTEAFF. CDR3 nucleotide sequence: TGCAGTGCCGAGGTGGCAGGGATGTTTACTGAAGCTTTCTTT.

In its sample, this clonotype was seen many times. This chain uses TRBV6-1 with TRBJ2-1, with 11 bases lining up with TRBD2. The CDR3 is 15 residues long. The germline gives CDR1 MNHNS, CDR2 SASEGT. J was trimmed by 7 bases and V by 6 bases; bases with no gene match: 8. The CDR3 bases are TGTGCCAGCAGGGATACTAGCGGGGGTGAGAATGAGCAGTTCTTC. As protein: CASRDTSGGENEQFF.

This clonotype was picked up a small number of times. V is TRBV6-2 or TRBV6-3 and J is TRBJ2-1; D gene ambiguous. The CDR3 spans 14 residues. Trimming left V 5 bases short and J 1 base short, with 9 bases between. Germline assignment: CDR1 MNHEY and CDR2 SVGEGT. The CDR3 nucleotides read TGTGCCAGCAGTGAACTGAGTTCCTACAATGAGCAGTTCTTC. Translation: CASSELSSYNEQFF.